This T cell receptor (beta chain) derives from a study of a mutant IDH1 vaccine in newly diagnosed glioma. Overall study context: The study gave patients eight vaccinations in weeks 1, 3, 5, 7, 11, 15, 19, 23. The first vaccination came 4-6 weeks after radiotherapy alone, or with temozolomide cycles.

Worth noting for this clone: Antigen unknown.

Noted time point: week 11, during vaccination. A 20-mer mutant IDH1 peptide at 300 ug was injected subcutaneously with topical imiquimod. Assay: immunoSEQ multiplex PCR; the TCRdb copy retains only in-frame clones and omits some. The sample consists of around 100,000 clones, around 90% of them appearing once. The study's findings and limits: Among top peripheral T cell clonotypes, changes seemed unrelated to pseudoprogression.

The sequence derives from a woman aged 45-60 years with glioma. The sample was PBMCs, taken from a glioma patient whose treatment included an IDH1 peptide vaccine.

CDR3 nucleotides: TGTGCCAGCTCACGAGGGAGGGTTGAGGACAATCAGCCCCAGCATTTT. Residues: CASSRGRVEDNQPQHF. This chain joins TRBV18 and TRBJ1-5; D is ambiguous. Germline assignment: CDR1 KGHSH and CDR2 LQKENI. The CDR3 is made up of 16 amino acids. Trimming took 4 bases from V and 3 from J, leaving 16 bases between them.